This TCR beta chain is from a study of OX40 agonist ivuxolimab in advanced cancers. Overall study context: Those enrolled were 82.7% male, with a mean age of 60 years and ages from roughly 20 to 85.

Study findings and constraints: Circulating CD4+ and CD8+ T cells showed clonal expansion by week 6 at 0.1 to 3.0 mg/kg. More expanded clones were seen, on average, in CD8+ T cells than in CD4+. Not determined was the antigen specificity of the expanded peripheral T cells.

Clones were read by immunoSEQ multiplex PCR, and TCRdb kept only the in-frame ones, dropping some. The data show 87,000 or so clones, with about 83% seen just once and around 1.5% held by the top ten. There are 17 residues in the CDR3. Details on this clone: Its specificity is unknown.

The V gene is TRBV21-1, the J gene TRBJ2-2. TRBV21-1 has pseudogene status. The sequence was obtained from an adult with an advanced solid tumor such as melanoma, head and neck, liver or kidney cancer. Specimen: CD4+ or CD8+ T cells sorted from blood, collected in a trial of the OX40 agonist ivuxolimab. DNA of the CDR3: TGTGCCAGCAGCAAAGCGCTCGGGGACGGTGACACCGGGGAGCTGTTTTTT. Translated: CASSKALGDGDTGELFF.